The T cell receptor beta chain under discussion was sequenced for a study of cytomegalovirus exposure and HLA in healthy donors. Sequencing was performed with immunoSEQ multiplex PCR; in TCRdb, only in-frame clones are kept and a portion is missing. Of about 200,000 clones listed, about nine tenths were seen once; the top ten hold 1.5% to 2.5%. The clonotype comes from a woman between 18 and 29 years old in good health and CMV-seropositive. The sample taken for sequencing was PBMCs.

The CDR3 here is CASSLTPPGLGTDTQYF. DNA for the CDR3: TGTGCCAGCAGCCTCACGCCGCCGGGACTAGGGACAGATACGCAGTATTTT. The chain links TRBV7-6 to TRBJ2-3, with 8 bases that match TRBD2. This CDR3 has 17 amino acids. From germline, CDR1 is SGHVS and CDR2 FNYEAQ. V was clipped by 5 bases and J by 3 bases; unmatched bases: 13. Using reference TRBV7-6 and TRBJ2-3 for the parts outside the CDR3, the full variable domain is GAGVSQSPRYKVTKRGQDVALRCDPISGHVSLYWYRQALGQGPEFLTYFNYEAQQDKSGLPNDRFSAERPEGSISTLTIQRTEQRDSAMYRCASSLTPPGLGTDTQYFGPGTRLTVL.